Below are 31 T cell receptor beta chains sequenced from a single sample in a study of control samples from healthy donors and cancer patients. Using immunoSEQ multiplex PCR, the repertoire was profiled, and TCRdb retains in-frame clones only, with some absent. The sample gives about 270,000 clones, roughly 87% of which show up once; about 14% is in the top ten. The material sequenced was PBMCs. These receptors came from a woman in her fifties or sixties with lung cancer.

This clone has only one observation. The chain joins TRBV2 to TRBJ2-5; the match to TRBD2 covers 14 bases. CDR1 and CDR2 from the germline V gene are SNHLY and FYNNEI. The CDR3 sequence is 15 residues long. After removal of 4 bases from V and 6 bases from J, the junction contained 4 bases not matched to a gene. This CDR3 is CASSGGTSGGKTQYF. DNA for the CDR3: TGTGCCAGCAGTGGGGGGACTAGCGGGGGTAAGACCCAGTACTTC.

About this clone itself: Other DNA sequences from this sample encode an identical CDR3 as well. V and J are TRBV29-1 and TRBJ1-5; tentatively, D is TRBD1 (5 bases). The germline gives CDR1 SQVTM, CDR2 ANQGSEA. V was pared by 4 bases and J by 1 base, with 8 bases between. This CDR3 spans 13 amino acids. This CDR3 is CSVGGGSNQPQHF. CDR3 sequence (DNA): TGCAGCGTTGGGGGGGGAAGCAATCAGCCCCAGCATTTT.

The gene calls are TRBV6-5 and TRBJ2-3; weak D call: TRBD2 (6 bases). The CDR3 is made up of 12 amino acids. Germline-derived CDR1 and CDR2 are MNHEY and SVGAGI. The ends were cut back, 11 bases at V and 6 bases at J, with 15 bases in the middle. The CDR3 DNA reads as TGTGCCGGGACCGTTCGGGGGGATACGCAGTATTTT. The encoded protein is CAGTVRGDTQYF.

The chain combines TRBV7-3 with TRBJ1-1; D ambiguous. V lost 5 bases to trimming and J lost 1 base, with 8 bases between them. The CDR3 runs 13 residues. Looked up from germline, CDR1 is SGHTA and CDR2 is FQGTGA. CDR3 in amino acids: CASSPATNTEAFF. As DNA, the CDR3 is TGTGCCAGCAGCCCTGCAACGAACACTGAAGCTTTCTTT.

The J gene is TRBJ2-3, the V gene TRBV2; 9 nucleotides match TRBD2. The CDR3 consists of 16 residues. CDR1 and CDR2 (germline): SNHLY, FYNNEI. Losses at the gene ends were 4 bases for V and 0 bases for J; bases not matched to a gene: 5. CDR3 DNA sequence: TGTGCCAGCAGTGGCCCTAGCGGGGCTAGCACAGATACGCAGTATTTT. Its protein product is CASSGPSGASTDTQYF.

This chain connects TRBV5-1 to TRBJ2-1; TRBD2 is a possible D gene (5 bases). CDR1 is SGHRS, CDR2 YFSETQ, per germline. Trimming removed 0 bases from V and 6 bases from J, with 13 bases in between. This CDR3 is 15 amino acids long. The CDR3 DNA follows: TGCGCCAGCAGCTTGGCCCAAGGACTCCGCAATGAGCAGTTCTTC. Encoded protein: CASSLAQGLRNEQFF.

This chain joins TRBV5-1 and TRBJ2-4, with a tentative D call TRBD1 (6 bases). V was shortened by 5 bases and J by 8 bases, with 11 bases between the two germline ends. This CDR3 has 12 amino acids. CDR1 is SGHRS, CDR2 YFSETQ, per germline. CDR3 protein: CASSYSGDIQYF. The CDR3 nucleotides read TGCGCCAGCAGTTACTCAGGGGACATTCAGTACTTC.

The chain joins TRBV27 to TRBJ1-1; tentatively, D is TRBD1 (5 bases). Germline-derived CDR1 and CDR2 are MNHEY and SMNVEV (reference sequence). This CDR3 contains 16 residues. V lost 1 base to trimming and J lost 0 bases, with 12 bases between them. The CDR3, as DNA: TGTGCCAGCAGTTTATTAGCAGGGACTATGAACACTGAAGCTTTCTTT. Translation gives CASSLLAGTMNTEAFF.

The chain employs TRBV6-2 or TRBV6-3 and TRBJ1-1, with D possibly TRBD1 on 6 matching bases. Germline CDR1 reads MNHEY; CDR2 reads SVGEGT. CDR3 length: 15 residues. V gave up 2 bases and J gave up 7 bases, with 17 bases separating them. Written as DNA, the CDR3 is TGTGCCAGCAGTTACGATGGTCAGGGGCTGGGTGAAGCTTTCTTT. Encoded protein: CASSYDGQGLGEAFF.

The chain links TRBV10-3 to TRBJ2-6; D is ambiguous. The germline V gene encodes CDR1 ENHRY and CDR2 SYGVKD. This CDR3 has 13 amino acids. V lost 6 bases, J lost 2 bases, and 5 bases lay in between. The DNA of the CDR3 is TGTGCCATCAGCCAGGCTGGGGCCAACGTCCTGACTTTC. Its translation: CAISQAGANVLTF.

The chain recombines TRBV3-1 (or the pseudogene TRBV3-2) with TRBJ1-2; possibly TRBD1 for D (5 bases). Per germline, CDR1 LGHDT and CDR2 YNNKEL (reference sequence). The CDR3 contains 14 residues. The V end was cut by 1 base, the J end by 4 bases, with 10 bases between. The CDR3 protein is CASSQGAGIYGYTF. CDR3 bases: TGTGCCAGCAGCCAAGGCGCAGGGATCTATGGCTACACCTTC.

The chain recombines TRBV6-5 with TRBJ1-3, with 9 bases identical to TRBD1. V was pared by 8 bases and J by 0 bases, with 2 bases of the junction left unmatched. CDR3 length: 14 residues. Germline CDR1 is MNHEY and CDR2 is SVGAGI. In DNA form, the CDR3 reads TGTGCCAGCGGACAGGGGTACTCTGGAAACACCATATATTTT. As protein: CASGQGYSGNTIYF.

The chain uses TRBV4-2 and TRBJ1-1, with TRBD1 matching 8 bases. The V segment lost 1 base and the J segment 7 bases; nucleotides outside the gene matches: 5. CDR1 is LGHNA, CDR2 YNFKEQ, per germline. The CDR3 is 14 amino acids. CDR3 protein: CASSQAGGFDEAFF. The DNA for the CDR3 is TGTGCCAGCAGCCAAGCAGGGGGCTTTGATGAAGCTTTCTTT.

The genes are TRBV29-1 and TRBJ2-5; 9 nucleotides align to TRBD1. The V segment lost 7 bases and the J segment 4 bases; nucleotides outside the gene matches: 7. Germline CDR1 SQVTM, CDR2 ANQGSEA. CDR3 length: 13 amino acids. In nucleotides, the CDR3 is TGCAGCGCCGGACAGGGGATAGGAGAGACCCAGTACTTC. Translated, it gives CSAGQGIGETQYF. Full variable domain (missing parts from reference TRBV29-1 and TRBJ2-5): SAVISQKPSRDICQRGTSLTIQCQVDSQVTMMFWYRQQPGQSLTLIATANQGSEATYESGFVIDKFPISRPNLTFSTLTVSNMSPEDSSIYLCSAGQGIGETQYFGPGTRLLVL.

The gene calls are TRBV7-3 and TRBJ2-3; D uncertain. Trimming took off 1 base at V and 5 bases at J, with 16 bases between the two ends. The CDR3 length is 16 residues. CDR1 SGHTA and CDR2 FQGTGA come from the germline V gene. The CDR3 nucleotides read TGTGCCAGCAGCTTAAGCGGCCTATCCGCCGGAGATACGCAGTATTTT. This sequence encodes CASSLSGLSAGDTQYF.

The rearrangement links TRBV11-2 to TRBJ2-7; 7 bases agree with TRBD1. This CDR3 has 15 residues. Germline V CDR1 and CDR2: SGHAT, FQNNGV. With V trimmed by 5 bases and J by 3 bases, 10 bases remained unmatched. The CDR3 reads CASSVTGTALYEQYF. In nucleotides, the CDR3 is TGTGCCAGCAGCGTAACCGGGACAGCCCTCTACGAGCAGTACTTC.

This clone showed up just a few times. V is TRBV11-2 and J is TRBJ2-7; D is uncertain. V lost 5 bases and J 3 bases, leaving 8 bases between the germline ends. This CDR3 is 12 amino acids long. Germline lookup yields CDR1 SGHAT and CDR2 FQNNGV. The CDR3 loop reads CASSLGYYEQYF. DNA of the CDR3: TGTGCCAGCAGCCTGGGCTACTACGAGCAGTACTTC.

This chain connects TRBV5-4 to TRBJ2-6; no definite D call. The CDR3 spans 15 residues. V was shortened by 4 bases and J by 0 bases, with 8 bases between the two germline ends. The V gene's germline CDR1 is SGHNT and CDR2 YYREEE (reference sequence). CDR3 sequence reads: CASSPPDSGANVLTF. CDR3 DNA sequence: TGTGCCAGCAGCCCCCCAGACTCTGGGGCCAACGTCCTGACTTTC.

The rearrangement links TRBV7-8 to TRBJ2-1; a possible D gene is TRBD2 (6 bases). Trimming removed 6 bases at V and 7 bases at J, with 19 bases between. The CDR3 is 15 residues long. Germline assignment: CDR1 SGHVS and CDR2 FQNEAQ. This CDR3 reads CASRRLSGSWNEQFF. The CDR3 nucleotides read TGTGCCAGCAGGCGCCTAAGCGGGTCTTGGAATGAGCAGTTCTTC.

This clone was counted many times. The chain is built from TRBV2 and TRBJ1-5; D gene uncertain. CDR1 SNHLY and CDR2 FYNNEI come from the germline V gene. The CDR3 runs 15 residues. V was pared by 6 bases and J by 0 bases, with 12 bases between. CDR3 protein: CASSARAVSNQPQHF. Here the CDR3 DNA reads TGTGCCAGCAGCGCTCGGGCAGTTAGCAATCAGCCCCAGCATTTT.

The J gene is TRBJ2-1, the V gene TRBV30, with D perhaps TRBD2 (5 bases). V dropped 4 bases and J dropped 8 bases, with 12 bases sitting between them. The length of the CDR3 is 12 residues. Germline V gene data show CDR1 as GTSNPN and CDR2 as SVGIG (reference sequence). The CDR3, as DNA: TGTGCCTGGACGCTAGCATACGATGAGCAGTTCTTC. Translated: CAWTLAYDEQFF.

About this clone: Mismatch with germline at one junction end may stem from a read error. This rearrangement joins TRBV18 to TRBJ1-3; 9 nucleotides line up with TRBD1. The CDR3 loop spans 16 amino acids. Germline values: CDR1 KGHSH, CDR2 LQKENI. The CDR3 DNA follows: TGTGCCAGCTCCCCACAGGGGGCCTACCGAGGAAACACCATATATTTT. Translating it yields CASSPQGAYRGNTIYF.

V gene TRBV6-4 combines with J gene TRBJ1-1; D is uncertain. The V end lost 3 bases, the J end lost 2 bases, and 13 bases lay between the germline ends. Germline V gives CDR1 MRHNA, CDR2 SNTAGT. There are 15 residues in the CDR3. The CDR3 reads CASSEGRGYNTEAFF. The CDR3, as DNA: TGTGCCAGCAGTGAGGGTCGGGGTTACAACACTGAAGCTTTCTTT.

The V gene is TRBV5-4, the J gene TRBJ1-2; TRBD1 matches 11 bases. CDR3 size: 17 residues. Germline assignment: CDR1 SGHNT and CDR2 YYREEE (reference sequence). V lost 0 bases to trimming and J lost 8 bases; unmatched junction nucleotides: 12. The CDR3 here is CASSLGGQGVVALGYTF. In DNA form, the CDR3 reads TGTGCCAGCAGCTTGGGGGGACAGGGGGTAGTAGCACTGGGCTACACCTTC.

This clone has a handful of counts. The chain is built from TRBV2 and TRBJ1-2; no clear D gene. V lost 1 base, J lost 6 bases, and 6 bases lay in between. Germline V lookup: CDR1 SNHLY, CDR2 FYNNEI. CDR3 size: 12 residues. CDR3 coding DNA: TGTGCCAGCAGTGAAGAGTGGGATGGCTACACCTTC. It is translated as CASSEEWDGYTF.

The V gene is TRBV12-3 or TRBV12-4, the J gene TRBJ2-7; the D is unclear. The CDR3 loop spans 13 amino acids. The ends were cut back, 5 bases at V and 2 bases at J, with 10 bases in the middle. DNA for the CDR3: TGTGCCAGCAGTCCCGCTGGCCCCTACGAGCAGTACTTC. Amino acids: CASSPAGPYEQYF.

This clone was seen a handful of times. Other DNA sequences of this sample code for an identical CDR3. The J gene is TRBJ2-2, the V gene TRBV7-3, with D perhaps assigned TRBD1 or TRBD2 (5 bases each). Germline V gene data show CDR1 as SGHTA and CDR2 as FQGTGA. The germline V and J ends were trimmed by 4 bases and 6 bases, with 9 bases remaining between them. This CDR3 comprises 13 residues. CDR3 residues: CASSSRGPGELFF. The DNA of the CDR3 is TGTGCCAGCAGCTCACGGGGCCCCGGGGAGCTGTTTTTT.

The V call is TRBV2, the J call TRBJ2-7, with D hard to call. From germline, CDR1 is SNHLY and CDR2 FYNNEI. V was shortened by 4 bases and J by 2 bases, with 3 bases between the two germline ends. The CDR3 is 11 amino acids. The CDR3 DNA reads TGTGCCAGCAGTGTTGCCTACGAGCAGTACTTC. This translates into CASSVAYEQYF.

The chain links TRBV28 to TRBJ2-7; D unresolved. Germline V gives CDR1 MDHEN, CDR2 SYDVKM. This CDR3 region has 16 residues. Trimming pared 5 bases from V and 0 bases from J, leaving 17 bases between. In DNA, the CDR3 is TGTGCCAGCAGTGGGCAGTGGGCGGCCCACTCCTACGAGCAGTACTTC. This translates into CASSGQWAAHSYEQYF.

The chain couples TRBV5-1 to TRBJ1-6, with D perhaps TRBD1 (6 bases). V dropped 4 bases and J dropped 5 bases, with 13 bases sitting between them. Germline CDR1 is SGHRS and CDR2 is YFSETQ. CDR3 length: 15 amino acids. The CDR3 spells CASSLGQRNNSPLHF. Here the CDR3 DNA reads TGCGCCAGCAGCCTCGGACAGCGTAATAATTCACCCCTCCACTTT.

This clone was observed a few times. The chain recombines TRBV4-1 with TRBJ1-5; TRBD1 matches at 7 bases. The germline V gene has CDR1 MGHRA and CDR2 YSYEKL. Trimming removed 5 bases from V and 0 bases from J; junction bases left unmatched: 7. The CDR3 length is 16 residues. The CDR3 coding sequence is TGCGCCAGCAGCGCCGGGACAGCATATAGCAATCAGCCCCAGCATTTT. Protein product: CASSAGTAYSNQPQHF.